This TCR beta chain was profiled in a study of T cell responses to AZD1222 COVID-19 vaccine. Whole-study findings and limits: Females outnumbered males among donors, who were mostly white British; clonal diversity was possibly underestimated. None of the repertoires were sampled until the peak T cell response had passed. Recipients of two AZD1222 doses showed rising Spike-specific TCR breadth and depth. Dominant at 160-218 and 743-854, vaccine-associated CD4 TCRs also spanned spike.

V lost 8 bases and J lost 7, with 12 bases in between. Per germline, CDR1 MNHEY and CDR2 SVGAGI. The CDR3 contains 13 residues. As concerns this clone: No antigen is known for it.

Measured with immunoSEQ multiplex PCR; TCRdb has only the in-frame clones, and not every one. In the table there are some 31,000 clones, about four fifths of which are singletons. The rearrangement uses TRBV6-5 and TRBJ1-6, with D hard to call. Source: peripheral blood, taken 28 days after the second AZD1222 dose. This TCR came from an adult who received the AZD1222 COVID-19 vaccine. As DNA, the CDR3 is TGTGCCAGCTTTGGGATATCGAATTCACCCCTCCACTTT. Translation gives CASFGISNSPLHF.